This T cell receptor beta chain was retrieved from a study of response to subunit inactivated influenza vaccine. With respect to this clonotype: Antigen: not known.

Study-wide findings and caveats: Seasonal influenza vaccination, on each occasion, was suggested by the authors to recruit few new T cells.

TCRdb analysed the RT-PCR reads with MiXCR anew, one entry per CDR3 protein. The data show about 780,000 distinct CDR3 sequences, with about 18% seen just once and roughly 10% held by the top ten. The V end was cut by 5 bases, the J end by 5 bases, with 18 bases between. Germline V gives CDR1 SEHNR, CDR2 FQNEAQ (reference sequence). The CDR3 runs to 15 residues. This chain joins TRBV7-9 and TRBJ2-5, with D perhaps TRBD1 or TRBD2 (5 bases each). This sequence was found in a man aged 50 or older who received an inactivated influenza vaccine. This sample comprised PBMCs from blood, obtained 5 days after vaccination. The CDR3 region has the DNA TGTGCCAGCAGCCCCCGGGACCCGCGGTGGGAGACCCAGTACTTC. As protein: CASSPRDPRWETQYF.